The 10 T cell receptor beta chains below were found in one sample sequenced in a study of post-analysis software for immune sequencing data. The study's findings and limits: The five TRBV segments detected at higher frequency in patients than in controls included TRBV5-6, TRBV5-1 and TRBV20-1.

These receptors' targets are unknown. cDNA libraries for TCR beta contained unique molecular identifiers. Each CDR3 protein is one row after TCRdb ran MiXCR on the PCR reads. The sample lists approximately 730,000 distinct CDR3 sequences, approximately 30% occurring once. Sequenced sample: blood. Receptors originate from a girl aged 5 to 17 with multiple sclerosis.

The chain recombines TRBV5-1 with TRBJ1-1; 7 nucleotides line up with TRBD1. J was trimmed by 0 bases and V by 3 bases; bases with no gene match: 8. The germline CDR1 and CDR2 sequences are SGHRS and YFSETQ. The CDR3 length is 16 residues. The CDR3 DNA is TGCGCCAGCAGCTCCCGTACAGGGGACATGAACACTGAAGCTTTCTTT. Protein: CASSSRTGDMNTEAFF. The full variable domain, completed using reference TRBV5-1 and TRBJ1-1, is KAGVTQTPRYLIKTRGQQVTLSCSPISGHRSVSWYQQTPGQGLQFLFEYFSETQRNKGNFPGRFSGRQFSNSRSEMNVSTLELGDSALYLCASSSRTGDMNTEAFFGQGTRLTVV.

The V and J genes are TRBV20-1 and TRBJ1-2; the match to TRBD1 covers 8 bases. Germline trimming cut 1 base from V and 8 bases from J; bases unmatched to any gene: 15. The CDR3 consists of 16 residues. Germline V gene data show CDR1 as DFQATT and CDR2 as SNEGSKA (reference sequence). The CDR3 DNA follows: TGCAGTGCTAGAGCCTTCGTAGGTACGGACAGGGACGGCTACACCTTC. Amino acid sequence: CSARAFVGTDRDGYTF.

The rearrangement uses TRBV7-9 and TRBJ2-3, with a tentative D call TRBD2 (5 bases). CDR3 length: 14 residues. V shed 1 base and J shed 3 bases, with 8 bases lying between them. Germline V lookup: CDR1 SEHNR, CDR2 FQNEAQ (reference sequence). The CDR3 sequence: CASSLVQRTDTQYF. For the CDR3, the DNA is TGTGCCAGCAGCTTAGTTCAGCGGACAGATACGCAGTATTTT.

The genes are TRBV10-3 and TRBJ2-7; tentative D call: TRBD2 (6 bases). Per the germline V gene, CDR1 is ENHRY and CDR2 is SYGVKD. The V end lost 0 bases, the J end lost 0 bases, and 9 bases lay between the germline ends. The CDR3 is 15 amino acids. The chain's CDR3 is CAISESVAASYEQYF. The CDR3 nucleotides read TGTGCCATCAGTGAGTCGGTAGCGGCCTCCTACGAGCAGTACTTC.

This clonotype has ten or more counts. The V call is TRBV27, the J call TRBJ1-2; 7 bases are shared with TRBD1. Looked up from germline, CDR1 is MNHEY and CDR2 is SMNVEV (reference sequence). The CDR3 has 14 amino acids. V dropped 5 bases and J dropped 4; count of bases not matched to a gene: 7. CDR3 amino acids: CASSRWDSPYGYTF. The CDR3, as DNA: TGTGCCAGCAGTAGATGGGACAGCCCCTATGGCTACACCTTC.

The V call is TRBV4-3, the J call TRBJ1-2; weak D call: TRBD1 (5 bases). Trimming pared 4 bases from V and 0 bases from J, leaving 12 bases between. Germline values: CDR1 LGHNA, CDR2 YSLEER. The CDR3 length is 15 residues. CDR3 in DNA: TGCGCCAGCAGCCTCTCTCAACAGGCTAACTATGGCTACACCTTC. Protein: CASSLSQQANYGYTF.

The chain couples TRBV14 to TRBJ1-2; D uncertain. The V gene's germline CDR1 is SGHDN and CDR2 FVKESK. This CDR3 has 13 amino acids. Trimming cost V 1 base and J 5 bases, with 8 bases left between them. The CDR3 sequence is CASSQGHGYGYTF. The CDR3 DNA reads as TGTGCCAGCAGCCAAGGTCACGGGTATGGCTACACCTTC.

This rearrangement joins TRBV20-1 to TRBJ2-1; D may be TRBD2 (6 bases). Trimming took 7 bases from V and 0 from J, leaving 10 bases between them. Germline V lookup: CDR1 DFQATT, CDR2 SNEGSKA (reference sequence). CDR3 length: 13 residues. The CDR3 DNA reads as TGCAGTGAACGGGGGAGCTCCTACAATGAGCAGTTCTTC. Encoded protein: CSERGSSYNEQFF.

The table lists this clonotype with a few counts. The chain has TRBV4-2 and TRBJ2-2; D is ambiguous. The CDR3 runs to 17 residues. CDR1 is LGHNA and CDR2 is YNFKEQ in the germline V gene. Trimming took off 1 base at V and 0 bases at J, with 12 bases between the two ends. For the CDR3, the DNA is TGTGCCAGCAGCCAAGGGCGCGACGGAGCGAACACCGGGGAGCTGTTTTTT. It is translated as CASSQGRDGANTGELFF.

In its sample, this clonotype was seen a few times. The genes are TRBV28 and TRBJ1-6, with a possible D match to TRBD1 (5 bases). Germline V gene sequence: CDR1 MDHEN, CDR2 SYDVKM. CDR3 length: 11 amino acids. V lost 3 bases and J lost 14, with 8 bases in between. CDR3 in DNA: TGTGCCAGCAGTTTTGGAGGGGCCCTCCACTTT. Protein: CASSFGGALHF.